The 13 T cell receptor beta chains given below trace back to one sample, sequenced in a study of blood T cell repertoires in COVID-19 (dated by TCRdb to 2018 to 2021). The receptor library was made with the immunoSEQ multiplex PCR assay. TCRdb obtained this table from immuneACCESS and retained in-frame rearrangements with V and J assigned. These tables miss some clones; where compared with another copy, unresolved V genes account for less than half of the shortfall, and the remainder is unexplained. Within this sample are 150,000 to 200,000 clones, with about four fifths of them counted one time only. The ten largest clones capture approximately 10% of the sample. What was sequenced was PBMCs or T cells enriched from blood (not recorded which). The receptor set was obtained from a man in his forties who had recovered from COVID-19.

The J gene is TRBJ1-5, the V gene TRBV10-3, with 9 bases lining up with TRBD1. The germline V gene encodes CDR1 ENHRY and CDR2 SYGVKD. The CDR3 spans 14 residues. The V segment lost 2 bases and the J segment 4 bases; nucleotides outside the gene matches: 0. CDR3 region: CAISEGTGNQPQHF. The CDR3 region has the DNA TGTGCCATCAGTGAGGGGACAGGGAATCAGCCCCAGCATTTT.

V gene TRBV11-2 combines with J gene TRBJ2-3; no reliable D call. From germline, CDR1 is SGHAT and CDR2 FQNNGV. This CDR3 is built from 13 residues. Trimming took 5 bases from V and 3 from J, leaving 9 bases between them. The CDR3 sequence: CASSTSPTDTQYF. The CDR3 coding sequence is TGTGCCAGCAGCACGAGCCCTACAGATACGCAGTATTTT.

In this sample, this clone turned up once. The V call is TRBV4-3, the J call TRBJ1-2; TRBD1 agrees at 7 bases. Germline V CDR1 and CDR2: LGHNA, YSLEER. CDR3 length equals 14 residues. V lost 3 bases and J lost 7; bases outside the gene matches: 8. The CDR3 loop is CASSHSTGVRGYTF. The CDR3 DNA is TGCGCCAGCAGCCATTCCACAGGGGTTCGTGGCTACACCTTC.

The chain links TRBV2 to TRBJ2-5; D is possibly TRBD2 (5 bases). In germline, CDR1 is SNHLY, CDR2 FYNNEI. V was trimmed by 5 bases and J by 4 bases, leaving 14 bases between them. The CDR3 consists of 14 residues. The CDR3 is CASSNIYEGETQYF. The CDR3 bases are TGTGCCAGCAGTAATATCTACGAGGGAGAGACCCAGTACTTC.

The chain recombines TRBV10-2 with TRBJ2-7, with 10 positions matching TRBD2. J lost 6 bases, V lost 3 bases, and 11 bases had no gene match. The CDR3 is 16 amino acids. Germline V CDR1 and CDR2: WSHSY, SAAADI. The CDR3 DNA follows: TGCGCCAGCAGTGAAGGGGACCTAGCGGGAGAAGGCGAGCAGTACTTC. Translating gives CASSEGDLAGEGEQYF.

The chain uses TRBV5-6 and TRBJ2-7, with a tentative D call TRBD2 (7 bases). Germline assignment: CDR1 SGHDT and CDR2 YYEEEE. This CDR3 has 14 amino acids. V was clipped by 3 bases and J by 3 bases, with 13 bases between them. The CDR3: CASSSGGLNYEQYF. CDR3 nucleotide sequence: TGTGCCAGCAGCTCCGGGGGGCTAAACTACGAGCAGTACTTC.

The V call is TRBV2, the J call TRBJ1-1, with unresolved D. The CDR3 sequence is 14 residues long. The germline V and J ends were trimmed by 2 bases and 0 bases, with 7 bases remaining between them. Germline loops: CDR1 SNHLY, CDR2 FYNNEI. CDR3 loop: CASSEKRLNTEAFF. The DNA for the CDR3 is TGTGCCAGCAGTGAAAAGCGCCTGAACACTGAAGCTTTCTTT. The full variable domain, in which reference TRBV2 and TRBJ1-1 provide the parts outside the CDR3, is EPEVTQTPSHQVTQMGQEVILRCVPISNHLYFYWYRQILGQKVEFLVSFYNNEISEKSEIFDDQFSVERPDGSNFTLKIRSTKLEDSAMYFCASSEKRLNTEAFFGQGTRLTVV.

V is TRBV18 and J is TRBJ2-1; 12 bases fit TRBD2. The CDR3 has 18 residues. V lost 3 bases to trimming and J lost 6 bases; unmatched junction nucleotides: 12. Germline lookup yields CDR1 KGHSH and CDR2 LQKENI. CDR3 amino acids: CASSPRLAGGSFANEQFF. In DNA form, the CDR3 reads TGTGCCAGCTCACCTCGGCTAGCGGGGGGGTCCTTCGCCAATGAGCAGTTCTTC.

The chain employs TRBV2 and TRBJ1-6; a possible D gene is TRBD1 (6 bases). Per the germline V gene, CDR1 is SNHLY and CDR2 is FYNNEI. With 4 bases removed from V and 10 bases from J, the gap between germline ends came to 11 bases. The CDR3 covers 13 residues. The CDR3 sequence is CASSGQERSPLHF. The CDR3 DNA is TGTGCCAGCAGTGGACAGGAACGCTCACCCCTCCACTTT.

The chain couples TRBV12-3 or TRBV12-4 to TRBJ2-3, with D maybe TRBD2 (5 bases). This CDR3 contains 13 residues. Trimming took off 6 bases at V and 2 bases at J, with 9 bases between the two ends. CDR3 coding DNA: TGTGCCAGCAGCAGGACTTCCACAGATACGCAGTATTTT. It codes for CASSRTSTDTQYF.

This chain joins TRBV6-6 and TRBJ1-1; 8 bases match TRBD1. J was trimmed by 5 bases and V by 6 bases; bases with no gene match: 8. The CDR3 has 14 amino acids. Germline V CDR1 and CDR2: MNHNY, SVGAGI (reference sequence). CDR3 in DNA: TGTGCCAGCAGACACGGGCAGGGGGCGACTGAAGCTTTCTTT. The encoded protein is CASRHGQGATEAFF.

This chain uses TRBV28 with TRBJ1-1; D remains ambiguous. In germline, CDR1 is MDHEN, CDR2 SYDVKM. CDR3 length equals 13 residues. V was clipped by 2 bases and J by 6 bases, with 10 bases between them. The chain's CDR3 is CASSLGGEAEAFF. The CDR3 DNA reads TGTGCCAGCAGTTTAGGCGGGGAGGCTGAAGCTTTCTTT. Using reference TRBV28 and TRBJ1-1 for the parts outside the CDR3, the full variable domain is DVKVTQSSRYLVKRTGEKVFLECVQDMDHENMFWYRQDPGLGLRLIYFSYDVKMKEKGDIPEGYSVSREKKERFSLILESASTNQTSMYLCASSLGGEAEAFFGQGTRLTVV.

V and J are TRBV4-2 and TRBJ1-3; D remains ambiguous. Germline V gives CDR1 LGHNA, CDR2 YNFKEQ. V was shortened by 1 base and J by 2 bases, with 12 bases between the two germline ends. This CDR3 is 16 amino acids long. Written as DNA, the CDR3 is TGTGCCAGCAGCCAAGTATCCGGTATGACTGGAAACACCATATATTTT. Amino acids: CASSQVSGMTGNTIYF.